The 23 T cell receptor beta chains below come from one sample, sequenced in a study of CD8 T cells in Susac syndrome (dated by TCRdb to about 2019). The library was built by means of the immunoSEQ multiplex PCR assay. RNA was extracted with the RNeasy kit and roughly 0.45 to 1 ug was reverse transcribed using random hexamers. In TCRdb, the public reads were trimmed at Q25 with fastp and aligned with MiXCR, with productive beta chains retained. CDR3 protein sequences are deduplicated, and each keeps its most common genes and DNA. The sample contains about 400,000 distinct CDR3 sequences, more than 70% of them found a single time. The biggest ten clones account for about 0.12% of the sample. Sequenced sample: CD8+ T cells from PBMCs. These receptors all come from a human donor with multiple sclerosis.

The chain carries TRBV29-1 and TRBJ2-3; 12 nucleotides match TRBD2. Germline CDR1 reads SQVTM; CDR2 reads ANQGSEA. This CDR3 is built from 16 residues. V was pared by 1 base and J by 5 bases, with 7 bases of the junction left unmatched. In DNA form, the CDR3 reads TGCAGCGTTGAAGGGACTAGCGGGACAAAGATAGATACGCAGTATTTT. Amino acids: CSVEGTSGTKIDTQYF.

This clonotype came up a few times. The chain employs TRBV5-1 and TRBJ1-1; D is undetermined. This CDR3 is 16 amino acids long. In germline, CDR1 is SGHRS, CDR2 YFSETQ. V dropped 0 bases and J dropped 3 bases, with 15 bases sitting between them. CDR3 nucleotide sequence: TGCGCCAGCAGCTTGGTGGCAGCGAACTACTACACTGAAGCTTTCTTT. Translation: CASSLVAANYYTEAFF.

This clonotype turned up a few times. V is TRBV6-4 and J is TRBJ2-7; D remains ambiguous. Germline assignment: CDR1 MRHNA and CDR2 SNTAGT. Trimming left V 2 bases short and J 2 bases short, with 4 bases between. This CDR3 comprises 12 residues. The CDR3 sequence: CASSDRTYEQYF. The DNA for the CDR3 is TGTGCCAGCAGTGACAGGACCTACGAGCAGTACTTC.

CDR3 sequence: CASSPPGTGVLAGELFF. CDR3 bases: TGTGCCAGCAGTCCCCCGGGGACTGGGGTGTTGGCCGGGGAGCTGTTTTTT. The chain uses TRBV2 and TRBJ2-2; a weak D match, TRBD2 (6 bases). CDR3 length: 17 amino acids. With 5 bases removed from V and 6 bases from J, the gap between germline ends came to 22 bases. CDR1 and CDR2 (germline): SNHLY, FYNNEI.

This chain uses TRBV6-1 with TRBJ2-5; no clear D gene. The CDR3 is made up of 12 amino acids. Per germline, CDR1 MNHNS and CDR2 SASEGT. V dropped 6 bases and J dropped 5 bases, with 10 bases sitting between them. The CDR3 region has the DNA TGTGCCAGCAGCCCGGAGTGGGAGACCCAGTACTTC. Its translation is CASSPEWETQYF.

The chain uses TRBV5-4 and TRBJ1-1, with D uncertain. Trimming left V 4 bases short and J 5 bases short, with 12 bases between. This CDR3 is built from 13 residues. Germline values: CDR1 SGHNT, CDR2 YYREEE (reference sequence). The CDR3 protein is CASSGVLETEAFF. Here the CDR3 DNA reads TGTGCCAGCAGCGGGGTTTTGGAGACTGAAGCTTTCTTT.

This clonotype occurred once. The J gene is TRBJ2-7, the V gene TRBV6-2 or TRBV6-3; the D gene is possibly TRBD1 (6 bases). The CDR3 sequence is 13 residues long. Germline V lookup: CDR1 MNHEY, CDR2 SVGEGT. The V gene lost 7 bases and the J gene lost 1 base, with 11 bases spanning the gap. The CDR3 nucleotides are TGTGCCAGCACCGACAGGCCATCCTACGAGCAGTACTTC. This sequence encodes CASTDRPSYEQYF.

The chain has TRBV13 and TRBJ2-2; TRBD2 agrees at 10 bases. V shed 8 bases and J 1 base; nucleotides not matched to a gene: 4. CDR1 and CDR2 from the germline V gene are PRHDT and FYEKMQ (reference sequence). The CDR3 is made up of 15 amino acids. The CDR3 nucleotides read TGTGCCAGCGGACTAGCGGATGGGAACACCGGGGAGCTGTTTTTT. The encoded protein is CASGLADGNTGELFF.

The chain uses TRBV5-1 and TRBJ1-2; D not certain. With 4 bases removed from V and 8 bases from J, the gap between germline ends came to 15 bases. CDR1 SGHRS and CDR2 YFSETQ come from the germline V gene. The CDR3 contains 13 residues. The CDR3 DNA reads as TGCGCCAGCAGCATGGAAAATCAGAGGGGCTACACCTTC. It specifies CASSMENQRGYTF.

The V and J genes are TRBV15 and TRBJ1-2; D is perhaps TRBD1 (5 bases). This CDR3 spans 11 amino acids. The V and J ends lost 5 bases and 11 bases respectively, with 12 bases between them. Germline-derived CDR1 and CDR2 are LNHNV and YYDKDF (reference sequence). CDR3 nucleotides: TGTGCCACCAGCCAGGGTAATAGTTACACCTTC. Its protein product is CATSQGNSYTF.

The table lists this clonotype with a count of one. The chain combines TRBV7-2 with TRBJ2-6; TRBD1 matches at 8 bases. CDR3 length: 19 amino acids. CDR1 is SGHTA and CDR2 is FQGNSA in the germline V gene. The junction had 10 bases not matched to a gene; V was cut back by 0 bases and J by 3 bases. CDR3 coding DNA: TGTGCCAGCAGCTTAGCCTCGGCAGGGGGCATCGTTGGGGCCAACGTCCTGACTTTC. Translating gives CASSLASAGGIVGANVLTF.

DNA of the CDR3: TGTGCCAGCAGTTACTCTGTGGGTGAAGCTTTCTTT. The encoded protein is CASSYSVGEAFF. The chain links TRBV6-5 to TRBJ1-1; D gene uncertain. The germline V gene encodes CDR1 MNHEY and CDR2 SVGAGI. Trimming shortened V by 0 bases and J by 7 bases, and 6 bases separated the two germline ends. The CDR3 runs 12 residues.

This chain links TRBV4-1 with TRBJ1-1; D not certain. Trimming cost V 4 bases and J 5 bases, with 17 bases left between them. Germline assignment: CDR1 MGHRA and CDR2 YSYEKL. This CDR3 spans 15 amino acids. The CDR3 DNA sequence: TGCGCCAGCAGCCCACTCGAGGGTGTTAGGACTGAAGCTTTCTTT. Its protein is CASSPLEGVRTEAFF.

The chain employs TRBV28 and TRBJ2-7; TRBD2 matches at 9 bases. V dropped 3 bases and J dropped 5; count of bases not matched to a gene: 11. The germline CDR1 and CDR2 sequences are MDHEN and SYDVKM. The CDR3 is 16 amino acids. The CDR3 nucleotides are TGTGCCAGCAGTTTTCTTTTGCGGGAGGGCCACCACGAGCAGTACTTC. Protein product: CASSFLLREGHHEQYF.

Only a few counts were recorded for this clonotype. This chain uses TRBV5-1 with TRBJ2-7; 8 nucleotides agree with TRBD1. Trimming cost V 4 bases and J 3 bases; bases outside gene matches: 6. This CDR3 region has 14 residues. In germline, CDR1 is SGHRS, CDR2 YFSETQ. The CDR3 sequence: CASSLGQGFYEQYF. DNA of the CDR3: TGCGCCAGCAGCCTAGGACAGGGTTTCTACGAGCAGTACTTC.

V and J are TRBV20-1 and TRBJ2-1; possibly TRBD1 for D (5 bases). Germline assignment: CDR1 DFQATT and CDR2 SNEGSKA (reference sequence). This CDR3 region has 15 residues. Trimming left V 3 bases short and J 10 bases short, with 22 bases between. Here the CDR3 DNA reads TGCAGTGCTAGGGGGTATATGACAGCTGGTTGGGAGCAGTTCTTC. This sequence encodes CSARGYMTAGWEQFF.

This chain links TRBV27 with TRBJ2-7; TRBD2 matches at 8 bases. The V gene end was trimmed by 2 bases and the J gene end by 3 bases; junction bases not matched to a gene: 6. Germline values: CDR1 MNHEY, CDR2 SMNVEV (reference sequence). This CDR3 contains 15 residues. The CDR3 loop reads CASSLAGGLNYEQYF. The CDR3, as DNA: TGTGCCAGCAGTTTAGCGGGGGGTTTAAACTACGAGCAGTACTTC.

CDR3 in DNA: TGTGCCAGCTCACCATCAACGGGGTATTCACCCCTCCACTTT. Its translation is CASSPSTGYSPLHF. The chain recombines TRBV18 with TRBJ1-6; no firm D call. The V end was cut by 2 bases, the J end by 8 bases, with 10 bases between. The germline gives CDR1 KGHSH, CDR2 LQKENI. This CDR3 spans 14 amino acids.

The chain joins TRBV3-1 to TRBJ2-1; D gene unclear. Germline values: CDR1 LGHDT, CDR2 YNNKEL (reference sequence). CDR3 length equals 13 residues. V was trimmed by 0 bases and J by 12 bases, leaving 12 bases between them. The CDR3 nucleotides read TGTGCCAGCAGCCAAGAGGGTGGGGTTTGGCAGTTCTTC. Translating gives CASSQEGGVWQFF.

This clonotype was observed a few times. The chain recombines TRBV2 with TRBJ2-2, with D possibly being TRBD2 (5 bases). This CDR3 has 15 amino acids. V dropped 3 bases and J dropped 2 bases, with 10 bases sitting between them. The germline gives CDR1 SNHLY, CDR2 FYNNEI. CDR3 in amino acids: CASSDPGENTGELFF. The CDR3 DNA reads as TGTGCCAGCAGTGACCCCGGGGAAAACACCGGGGAGCTGTTTTTT.

The CDR3 sequence is CASSLDPAGVYEQYF. Written as DNA, the CDR3 is TGTGCCAGCAGCTTAGACCCCGCGGGAGTCTACGAGCAGTACTTC. The J gene is TRBJ2-7, the V gene TRBV11-2, with 7 bases aligning to TRBD2. J gave up 3 bases and V 0 bases, and 5 bases lay outside the gene matches. Germline V gene sequence: CDR1 SGHAT, CDR2 FQNNGV. The CDR3 consists of 15 residues.

The chain joins TRBV30 to TRBJ2-1; D possibly matches TRBD1 or TRBD2 (7 bases each). This CDR3 spans 14 amino acids. The germline V gene encodes CDR1 GTSNPN and CDR2 SVGIG (reference sequence). The germline V and J ends were trimmed by 4 bases and 7 bases, with 17 bases remaining between them. The CDR3 here is CAWMQGGLRNEQFF. CDR3 nucleotide sequence: TGTGCCTGGATGCAGGGGGGGTTACGGAATGAGCAGTTCTTC. Looking up the rest from reference TRBV30 and TRBJ2-1 gives the full variable domain: SQTIHQWPATLVQPVGSPLSLECTVEGTSNPNLYWYRQAAGRGLQLLFYSVGIGQISSEVPQNLSASRPQDRQFILSSKKLLLSDSGFYLCAWMQGGLRNEQFFGPGTRLTVL.

The chain recombines TRBV6-5 with TRBJ1-1; D remains unclear. Trimming shortened V by 0 bases and J by 0 bases, and 11 bases separated the two germline ends. This CDR3 is 16 amino acids long. Germline lookup yields CDR1 MNHEY and CDR2 SVGAGI. The CDR3 region is CASSYSMSGMNTEAFF. The DNA of the CDR3 is TGTGCCAGCAGTTACTCGATGTCTGGTATGAACACTGAAGCTTTCTTT.